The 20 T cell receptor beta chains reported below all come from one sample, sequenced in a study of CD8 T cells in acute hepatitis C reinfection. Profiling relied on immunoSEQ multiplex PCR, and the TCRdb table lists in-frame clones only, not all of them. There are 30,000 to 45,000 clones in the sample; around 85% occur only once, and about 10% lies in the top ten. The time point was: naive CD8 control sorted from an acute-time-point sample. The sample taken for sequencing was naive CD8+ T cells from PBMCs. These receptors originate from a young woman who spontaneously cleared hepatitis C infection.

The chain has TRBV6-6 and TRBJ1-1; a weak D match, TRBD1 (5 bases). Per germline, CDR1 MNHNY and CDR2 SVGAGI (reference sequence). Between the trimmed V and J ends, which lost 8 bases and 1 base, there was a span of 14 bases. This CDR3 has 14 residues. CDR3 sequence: CASSLGRANTEAFF. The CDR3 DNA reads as TGTGCCAGCTCCTTAGGCAGGGCGAACACTGAAGCTTTCTTT.

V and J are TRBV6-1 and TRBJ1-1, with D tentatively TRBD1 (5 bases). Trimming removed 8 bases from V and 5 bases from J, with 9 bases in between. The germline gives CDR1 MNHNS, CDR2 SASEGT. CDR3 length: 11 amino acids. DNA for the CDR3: TGTGCCAGCGGGAAGGGGACTGAAGCTTTCTTT. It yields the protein CASGKGTEAFF.

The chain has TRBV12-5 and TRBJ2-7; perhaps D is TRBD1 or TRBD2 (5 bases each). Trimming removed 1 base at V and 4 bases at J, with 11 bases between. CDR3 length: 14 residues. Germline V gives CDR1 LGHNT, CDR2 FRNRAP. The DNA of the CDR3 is TGTGCTAGTGGTTTGGCTGGGGACGATTACGAGCAGTACTTC. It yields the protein CASGLAGDDYEQYF.

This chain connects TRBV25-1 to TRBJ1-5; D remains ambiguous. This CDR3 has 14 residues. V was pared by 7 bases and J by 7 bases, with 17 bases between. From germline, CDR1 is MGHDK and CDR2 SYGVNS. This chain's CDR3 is CASMVSPYQQPQHF. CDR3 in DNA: TGTGCCAGCATGGTGTCGCCATATCAACAGCCCCAGCATTTT.

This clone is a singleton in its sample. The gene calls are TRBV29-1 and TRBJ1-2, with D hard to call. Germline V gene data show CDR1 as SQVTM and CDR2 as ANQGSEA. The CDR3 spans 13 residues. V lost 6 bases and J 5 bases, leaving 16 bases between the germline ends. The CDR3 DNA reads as TGCAGCGTCGACACAGCGGCCGATTATGGCTACACCTTC. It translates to CSVDTAADYGYTF.

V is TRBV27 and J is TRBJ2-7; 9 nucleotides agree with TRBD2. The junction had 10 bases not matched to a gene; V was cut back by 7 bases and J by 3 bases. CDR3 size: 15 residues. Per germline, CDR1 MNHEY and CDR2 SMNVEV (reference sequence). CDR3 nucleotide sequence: TGTGCCAGCACCGTCATAGCGGGAGAGAGCTACGAGCAGTACTTC. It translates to CASTVIAGESYEQYF.

The CDR3 region is CASGTSGLFDTQYF. The CDR3, as DNA: TGCGCCAGCGGGACTAGCGGGCTCTTCGATACGCAGTATTTT. This rearrangement joins TRBV10-2 to TRBJ2-3; 12 bases agree with TRBD2. The CDR3 length is 14 residues. Per germline, CDR1 WSHSY and CDR2 SAAADI. V shed 8 bases and J 6 bases; nucleotides not matched to a gene: 6.

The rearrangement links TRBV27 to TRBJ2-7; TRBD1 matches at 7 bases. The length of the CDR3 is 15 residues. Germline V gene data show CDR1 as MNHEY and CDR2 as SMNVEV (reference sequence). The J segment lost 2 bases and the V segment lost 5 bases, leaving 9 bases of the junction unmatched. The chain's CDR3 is CASSISRDSPYEQYF. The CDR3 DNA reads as TGTGCCAGCAGTATAAGCCGGGACAGCCCCTACGAGCAGTACTTC.

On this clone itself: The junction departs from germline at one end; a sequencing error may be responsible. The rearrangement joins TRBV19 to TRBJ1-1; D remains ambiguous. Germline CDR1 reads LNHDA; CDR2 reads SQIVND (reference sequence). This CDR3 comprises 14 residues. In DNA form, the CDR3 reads TGTGCCAGTAGTATTTTGTCTGGGAACGCTGAAGCTTTCTTT. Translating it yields CASSILSGNAEAFF. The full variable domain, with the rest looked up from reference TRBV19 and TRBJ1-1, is DGGITQSPKYLFRKEGQNVTLSCEQNLNHDAMYWYRQDPGQGLRLIYYSQIVNDFQKGDIAEGYSVSREKKESFPLTVTSAQKNPTAFYLCASSILSGNAEAFFGQGTRLTVV.

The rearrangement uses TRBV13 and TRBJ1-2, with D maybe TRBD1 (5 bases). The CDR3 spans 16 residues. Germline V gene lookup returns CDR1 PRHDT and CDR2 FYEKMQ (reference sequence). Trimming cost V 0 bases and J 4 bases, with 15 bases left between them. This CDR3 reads CASSLGLQAVPYGYTF. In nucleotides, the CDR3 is TGTGCCAGCAGCTTAGGCCTACAGGCAGTTCCCTATGGCTACACCTTC.

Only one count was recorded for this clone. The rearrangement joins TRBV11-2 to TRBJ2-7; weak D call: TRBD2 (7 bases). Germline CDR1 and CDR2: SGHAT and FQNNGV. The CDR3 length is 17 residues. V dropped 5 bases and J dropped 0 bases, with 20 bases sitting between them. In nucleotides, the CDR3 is TGTGCCAGCAGCCCCCAGGGGCTAGCGGTGAGCTCCTACGAGCAGTACTTC. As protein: CASSPQGLAVSSYEQYF. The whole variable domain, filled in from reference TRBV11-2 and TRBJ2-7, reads EAGVAQSPRYKIIEKRQSVAFWCNPISGHATLYWYQQILGQGPKLLIQFQNNGVVDDSQLPKDRFSAERLKGVDSTLKIQPAKLEDSAVYLCASSPQGLAVSSYEQYFGPGTRLTVT.

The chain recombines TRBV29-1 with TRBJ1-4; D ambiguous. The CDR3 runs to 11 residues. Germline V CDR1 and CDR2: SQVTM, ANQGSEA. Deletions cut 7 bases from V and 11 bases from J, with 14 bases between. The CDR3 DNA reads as TGCAGCGCACCCGAGGCGAATAAACTGTTTTTT. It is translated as CSAPEANKLFF.

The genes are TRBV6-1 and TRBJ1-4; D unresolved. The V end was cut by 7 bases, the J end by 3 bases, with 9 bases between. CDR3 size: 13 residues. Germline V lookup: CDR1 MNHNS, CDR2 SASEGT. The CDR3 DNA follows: TGTGCCAGCACCAAAAGGCCTAATGAAAAACTGTTTTTT. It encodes CASTKRPNEKLFF.

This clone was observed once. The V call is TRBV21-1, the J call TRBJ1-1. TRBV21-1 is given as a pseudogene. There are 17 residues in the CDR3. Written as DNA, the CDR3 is TGTGCCAGCAGCAAAGCCCCTGTGATCGATCAGAACACTGAAGCTTTCTTT. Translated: CASSKAPVIDQNTEAFF.

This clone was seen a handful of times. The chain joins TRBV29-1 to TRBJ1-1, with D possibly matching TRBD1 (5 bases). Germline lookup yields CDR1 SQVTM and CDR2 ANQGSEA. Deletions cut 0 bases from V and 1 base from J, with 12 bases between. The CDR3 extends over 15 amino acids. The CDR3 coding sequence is TGCAGCGTTGAAGACAAGTCCGGACAGAACACTGAAGCTTTCTTT. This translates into CSVEDKSGQNTEAFF.

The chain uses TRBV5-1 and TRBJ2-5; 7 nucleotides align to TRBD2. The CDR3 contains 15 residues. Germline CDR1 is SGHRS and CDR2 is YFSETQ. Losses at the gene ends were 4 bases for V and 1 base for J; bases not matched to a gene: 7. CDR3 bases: TGCGCCAGCAGCCCCTGGGGGGGAAGCCAAGAGACCCAGTACTTC. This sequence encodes CASSPWGGSQETQYF.

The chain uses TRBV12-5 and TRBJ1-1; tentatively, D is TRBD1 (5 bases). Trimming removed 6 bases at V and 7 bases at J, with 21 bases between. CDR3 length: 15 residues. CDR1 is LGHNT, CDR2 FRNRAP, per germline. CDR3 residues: CASGPLGTPTFEAFF. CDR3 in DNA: TGTGCTAGTGGCCCTCTAGGGACGCCAACATTTGAAGCTTTCTTT.

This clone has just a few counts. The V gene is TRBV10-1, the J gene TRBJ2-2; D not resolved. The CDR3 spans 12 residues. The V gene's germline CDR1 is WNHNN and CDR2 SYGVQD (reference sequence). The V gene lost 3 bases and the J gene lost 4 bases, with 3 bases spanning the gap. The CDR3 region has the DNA TGCGCCAGCAGTGAAACCACCGGGGAGCTGTTTTTT. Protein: CASSETTGELFF.

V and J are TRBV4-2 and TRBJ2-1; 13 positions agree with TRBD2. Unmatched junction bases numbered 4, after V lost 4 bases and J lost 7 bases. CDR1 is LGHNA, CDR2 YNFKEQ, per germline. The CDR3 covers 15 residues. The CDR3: CASSPGLAGVNEQFF. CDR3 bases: TGTGCCAGCAGCCCAGGACTAGCGGGAGTAAATGAGCAGTTCTTC.

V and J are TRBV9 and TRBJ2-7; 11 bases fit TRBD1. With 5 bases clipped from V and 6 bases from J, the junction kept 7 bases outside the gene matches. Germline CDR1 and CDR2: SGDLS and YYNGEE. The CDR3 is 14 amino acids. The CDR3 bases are TGTGCCAGCAGTGTTCCCGGGACAGGGGGCGAGCAGTACTTC. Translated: CASSVPGTGGEQYF.